The clone carrying this T cell receptor beta chain was detected ten times or more. Its target is unknown. With V trimmed by 5 bases and J by 6 bases, 11 bases remained unmatched. CDR3 length equals 16 residues. Looked up from germline, CDR1 is MDHEN and CDR2 is SYDVKM. The sample comes from a study of beta chain features in type 1 diabetes. Overall study results and limits: In every one of the four CD4+ subsets, TCRB CDR3s were moderately but significantly shorter in Type 1 diabetes patients. It was among patients, rather than healthy donors, that naive, central memory and Treg TCRB repertoires appeared more similar. Sequencing of cDNA might inflate the share of cells that strongly express TCR.

Sorting that relied on CD45RO/CCR7/CD25/CD127/CD95/CD27 yielded CD4+ naive, central memory, regulatory and stem cell-like memory cells. As every portion of the isolated RNA was reverse transcribed, the sequencing read expressed TCRB transcripts. The average read count of naive, central memory and regulatory T cell samples was some 3.5 million. Clones were sequenced by immunoSEQ multiplex PCR, and TCRdb holds only the in-frame ones, with some missing. The sample consists of more than 100,000 clones, 16% of them appearing once. The receptor was isolated from a man aged 25 to 40 with type 1 diabetes. The sequencing input was central memory CD4+ T cells from blood. V and J are TRBV28 and TRBJ2-2; 8 bases are shared with TRBD1. The CDR3 DNA follows: TGTGCCAGCAGTGCCCACGGACAGGGAGTAGCCGGGGAGCTGTTTTTT. It translates to CASSAHGQGVAGELFF. Full variable domain (remainder filled in from reference TRBV28 and TRBJ2-2): DVKVTQSSRYLVKRTGEKVFLECVQDMDHENMFWYRQDPGLGLRLIYFSYDVKMKEKGDIPEGYSVSREKKERFSLILESASTNQTSMYLCASSAHGQGVAGELFFGEGSRLTVL.